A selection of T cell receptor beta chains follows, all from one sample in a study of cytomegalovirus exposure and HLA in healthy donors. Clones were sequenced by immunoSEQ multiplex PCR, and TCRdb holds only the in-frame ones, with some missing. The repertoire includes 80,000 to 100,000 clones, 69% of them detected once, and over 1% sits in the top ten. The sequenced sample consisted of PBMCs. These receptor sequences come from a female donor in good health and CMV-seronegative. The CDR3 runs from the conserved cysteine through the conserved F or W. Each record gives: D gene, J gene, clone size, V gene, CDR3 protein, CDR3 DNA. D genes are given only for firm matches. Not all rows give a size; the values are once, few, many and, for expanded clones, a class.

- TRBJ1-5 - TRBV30 CAWSPDSYQPQHF TGTGCCTGGAGTCCAGACAGCTATCAGCCCCAGCATTTT
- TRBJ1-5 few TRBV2 CASRDQGWDQPQHF TGTGCCAGCAGGGACCAGGGTTGGGATCAGCCCCAGCATTTT
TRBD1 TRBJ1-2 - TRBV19 CASSIGTGQGAPFYGYTF TGTGCCAGTAGTATAGGAACCGGACAGGGGGCTCCCTTCTATGGCTACACCTTC
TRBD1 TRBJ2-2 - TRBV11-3 CASSLGQGVTGELFF TGTGCCAGCAGCTTAGGACAGGGGGTCACCGGGGAGCTGTTTTTT
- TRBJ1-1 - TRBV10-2 CASSVQGRNTEAFF TGCGCCAGCAGTGTGCAGGGTCGGAACACTGAAGCTTTCTTT
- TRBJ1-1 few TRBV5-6 CASSLSGWGAEAFF TGTGCCAGCAGCCTCTCGGGCTGGGGAGCTGAAGCTTTCTTT
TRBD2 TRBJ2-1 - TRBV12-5 CASGTGGSYNEQFF TGTGCTAGTGGGACTGGCGGGAGCTACAATGAGCAGTTCTTC
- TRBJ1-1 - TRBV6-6 CASSADRREGAFF TGTGCCAGCAGTGCCGACAGGCGGGAGGGAGCTTTCTTT
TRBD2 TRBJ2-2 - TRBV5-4 CASSPGTSGSGDTGELFF TGTGCCAGCAGCCCCGGGACTAGCGGGAGTGGGGACACCGGGGAGCTGTTTTTT
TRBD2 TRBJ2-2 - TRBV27 CASSSGLARNTGELFF TGTGCCAGCAGCTCCGGACTAGCCCGGAACACCGGGGAGCTGTTTTTT
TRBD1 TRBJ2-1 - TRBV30 CAWSVWDRGIYNEQFF TGTGCCTGGAGTGTTTGGGACAGGGGAATTTACAATGAGCAGTTCTTC